The 24 T cell receptor beta chains given below trace back to one sample, sequenced in a study of metastatic and nonmetastatic thyroid tumors. Thyroid surgery was performed in patients who had received no treatment beforehand. MiXCR reprocessed the PCR reads for TCRdb. Altogether some 10,000 clones are present, roughly 12% being singletons, with the ten largest covering 10% to 15%. Sequenced: blood. The receptors originated from a female donor with papillary thyroid cancer or a benign thyroid nodule (not recorded which). Some clones in this sample may be carry-over from other donors' samples.

Ten or more counts support this clone. This sequence joins TRBV11-2 and TRBJ1-1; TRBD1 is a possible D gene (5 bases). This CDR3 spans 15 amino acids. V shed 1 base and J shed 3 bases, with 12 bases lying between them. Germline V lookup: CDR1 SGHAT, CDR2 FQNNGV. The CDR3: CASSLGGRGDTEAFF. The CDR3 DNA reads TGTGCCAGCAGCTTAGGAGGGCGAGGGGACACTGAAGCTTTCTTT. Full variable domain (remainder filled in from reference TRBV11-2 and TRBJ1-1): EAGVAQSPRYKIIEKRQSVAFWCNPISGHATLYWYQQILGQGPKLLIQFQNNGVVDDSQLPKDRFSAERLKGVDSTLKIQPAKLEDSAVYLCASSLGGRGDTEAFFGQGTRLTVV.

This clone rates as medium-sized. This chain uses TRBV19 with TRBJ1-1; no firm D call. The CDR3 loop spans 12 amino acids. V shed 5 bases and J shed 2 bases, with 6 bases lying between them. Germline V lookup: CDR1 LNHDA, CDR2 SQIVND (reference sequence). For the CDR3, the DNA is TGTGCCAGTAGTTGGCCCAACACTGAAGCTTTCTTT. Translated, it gives CASSWPNTEAFF.

By share, this clone ranks as medium-sized. The chain has TRBV5-1 and TRBJ2-7, with TRBD2 matching over 8 bases. This CDR3 is built from 16 residues. With V trimmed by 4 bases and J by 6 bases, 15 bases remained unmatched. Germline assignment: CDR1 SGHRS and CDR2 YFSETQ. The CDR3 is CASSPARGAGGREQYF. CDR3 DNA: TGCGCCAGCAGCCCCGCCCGCGGGGCGGGAGGCCGCGAGCAGTACTTC. Supplemented by reference TRBV5-1 and TRBJ2-7, the full variable domain reads KAGVTQTPRYLIKTRGQQVTLSCSPISGHRSVSWYQQTPGQGLQFLFEYFSETQRNKGNFPGRFSGRQFSNSRSEMNVSTLELGDSALYLCASSPARGAGGREQYFGPGTRLTVT.

This clone is classed as medium-sized. The chain couples TRBV5-1 to TRBJ1-2; D remains unclear. This CDR3 has 14 residues. Germline CDR1 is SGHRS and CDR2 is YFSETQ. The V end lost 4 bases, the J end lost 4 bases, and 14 bases lay between the germline ends. The CDR3 sequence is CASSPTPASYGYTF. DNA of the CDR3: TGCGCCAGCAGCCCCACGCCAGCTAGCTATGGCTACACCTTC. Full variable domain (remainder filled in from reference TRBV5-1 and TRBJ1-2): KAGVTQTPRYLIKTRGQQVTLSCSPISGHRSVSWYQQTPGQGLQFLFEYFSETQRNKGNFPGRFSGRQFSNSRSEMNVSTLELGDSALYLCASSPTPASYGYTFGSGTRLTVV.

There are many counts of this clone. The rearrangement joins TRBV2 to TRBJ1-1; weak D call: TRBD1 (5 bases). This CDR3 has 14 amino acids. The V and J ends lost 4 bases and 4 bases respectively, with 13 bases between them. From germline, CDR1 is SNHLY and CDR2 FYNNEI. CDR3 nucleotides: TGTGCCAGCAGTGCACAGGCGCAGGGCACTGAAGCTTTCTTT. This sequence encodes CASSAQAQGTEAFF.

Sample share makes this clone medium-sized. The chain employs TRBV2 and TRBJ2-1; 11 positions agree with TRBD1. Germline lookup yields CDR1 SNHLY and CDR2 FYNNEI. The CDR3 sequence is 15 residues long. J lost 6 bases, V lost 7 bases, and 8 bases had no gene match. In DNA, the CDR3 is TGTGCCAGCACCAGAACCGGGACAGGGGGCAATGAGCAGTTCTTC. It is translated as CASTRTGTGGNEQFF.

By sample share, this clone is medium-sized. This sequence joins TRBV6-1 and TRBJ1-3; D remains unclear. Trimming pared 6 bases from V and 0 bases from J, leaving 12 bases between. Germline V CDR1 and CDR2: MNHNS, SASEGT. This CDR3 has 15 residues. The CDR3 bases are TGTGCCAGCAGCCTCGGCCCGAGCTCTGGAAACACCATATATTTT. This sequence encodes CASSLGPSSGNTIYF.

In its sample, this clone was seen a few times. This chain connects TRBV5-6 to TRBJ2-2; the D gene is possibly TRBD2 (6 bases). Germline-derived CDR1 and CDR2 are SGHDT and YYEEEE. The V gene lost 3 bases and the J gene lost 4 bases, with 19 bases spanning the gap. The CDR3 totals 17 residues. The CDR3 nucleotides read TGTGCCAGCAGCTCGCGCCCGGGAGCGGCGGTCACCGGGGAGCTGTTTTTT. As protein: CASSSRPGAAVTGELFF.

This clone has ten or more counts. The V call is TRBV7-9, the J call TRBJ2-1; TRBD2 aligns across 9 bases. The J segment lost 7 bases and the V segment lost 2 bases, leaving 6 bases of the junction unmatched. The CDR3 totals 15 residues. CDR1 SEHNR and CDR2 FQNEAQ come from the germline V gene (reference sequence). In DNA, the CDR3 is TGTGCCAGCAGCTTAAACAGCGGGGGGCCGAATGAGCAGTTCTTC. It specifies CASSLNSGGPNEQFF.

This clone was observed many times. Just one base apart from a much larger clone, this may be a read error. The chain employs TRBV20-1 and TRBJ2-7; 8 bases fit TRBD2. The CDR3 length is 14 residues. J was trimmed by 5 bases and V by 6 bases; bases with no gene match: 12. Germline V gives CDR1 DFQATT, CDR2 SNEGSKA (reference sequence). The CDR3 spells CSAAGVSGGHEQYF. The CDR3 DNA is TGCAGTGCAGCGGGAGTATCTGGGGGGCACGAGCAGTACTTC.

This clone is categorized as medium-sized. V and J are TRBV6-1 and TRBJ1-2; TRBD1 matches at 9 bases. From germline, CDR1 is MNHNS and CDR2 SASEGT. The CDR3 has 15 amino acids. V was clipped by 5 bases and J by 2 bases; unmatched bases: 6. This CDR3 reads CASSQSGTGNYGYTF. In DNA form, the CDR3 reads TGTGCCAGCAGTCAATCCGGGACAGGGAACTATGGCTACACCTTC.

This clone qualifies as medium-sized. The V and J genes are TRBV15 and TRBJ1-2; 8 bases line up with TRBD1. V dropped 6 bases and J dropped 4; count of bases not matched to a gene: 4. The CDR3 runs to 13 residues. In germline, CDR1 is LNHNV, CDR2 YYDKDF (reference sequence). CDR3 coding DNA: TGTGCCACCAGACGGACAGGGATCTATGGCTACACCTTC. Protein product: CATRRTGIYGYTF.

By share, this clone counts as medium-sized (0.01 to 0.1%). The chain recombines TRBV6-1 with TRBJ1-5, with 8 nucleotides matching TRBD1. The V segment lost 1 base and the J segment 3 bases; nucleotides outside the gene matches: 5. Germline V gene lookup returns CDR1 MNHNS and CDR2 SASEGT. This CDR3 is 16 amino acids long. The CDR3 loop reads CASSEGQGIANQPQHF. The CDR3 DNA reads TGTGCCAGCAGTGAAGGACAGGGGATCGCCAATCAGCCCCAGCATTTT.

This clone is categorized as medium-sized. The chain is built from TRBV6-1 and TRBJ2-1; no reliable D call. Trimming took 3 bases from V and 10 from J, leaving 10 bases between them. The CDR3 totals 12 residues. Germline-derived CDR1 and CDR2 are MNHNS and SASEGT. The CDR3 protein is CASSEVGGEQFF. In DNA, the CDR3 is TGTGCCAGCAGTGAGGTGGGTGGGGAGCAGTTCTTC.

By frequency in the sample, this clone is medium-sized. The chain uses TRBV25-1 and TRBJ1-5; D is ambiguous. V was cut by 5 bases and J by 2 bases, with 10 bases left in between. The germline V gene has CDR1 MGHDK and CDR2 SYGVNS. The CDR3 has 14 amino acids. CDR3 sequence: CASSRAGGNQPQHF. CDR3 in DNA: TGTGCCAGCAGTAGGGCCGGGGGCAATCAGCCCCAGCATTTT. The whole variable domain, remainder taken from reference TRBV25-1 and TRBJ1-5, is EADIYQTPRYLVIGTGKKITLECSQTMGHDKMYWYQQDPGMELHLIHYSYGVNSTEKGDLSSESTVSRIRTEHFPLTLESARPSHTSQYLCASSRAGGNQPQHFGDGTRLSIL.

The gene calls are TRBV11-1 and TRBJ2-2, with D maybe TRBD1 (6 bases). The V end lost 6 bases, the J end lost 6 bases, and 20 bases lay between the germline ends. The CDR3 has 16 residues. CDR1 and CDR2 from the germline V gene are SGHAT and FQDESV (reference sequence). CDR3 residues: CASSFRATGDSGELFF. DNA of the CDR3: TGTGCCAGCAGTTTTAGGGCGACAGGTGATTCCGGGGAGCTGTTTTTT.

The V gene is TRBV27, the J gene TRBJ2-3, with D tentatively TRBD1 or TRBD2 (5 bases each). The length of the CDR3 is 14 residues. V was pared by 5 bases and J by 2 bases, with 11 bases between. CDR1 is MNHEY, CDR2 SMNVEV, per germline (reference sequence). The CDR3 DNA reads as TGTGCCAGCAGTCCCCGGGGCATCACAGATACGCAGTATTTT. Translated, it gives CASSPRGITDTQYF.

Many counts were recorded for this clone. The rearrangement links TRBV7-9 to TRBJ2-4; TRBD1 is a possible D gene (6 bases). This CDR3 comprises 15 residues. Germline CDR1 SEHNR, CDR2 FQNEAQ (reference sequence). V lost 5 bases and J 4 bases, leaving 15 bases between the germline ends. The CDR3 is CASSRAFGQKNIQYF. The CDR3 nucleotides read TGTGCCAGCAGCCGGGCCTTCGGACAGAAAAACATTCAGTACTTC. Full variable domain (remainder filled in from reference TRBV7-9 and TRBJ2-4): DTGVSQNPRHKITKRGQNVTFRCDPISEHNRLYWYRQTLGQGPEFLTYFQNEAQLEKSRLLSDRFSAERPKGSFSTLEIQRTEQGDSAMYLCASSRAFGQKNIQYFGAGTRLSVL.

This clone was detected ten times or more. V gene TRBV4-2 combines with J gene TRBJ2-5; D remains unclear. CDR3 size: 13 residues. The V end was cut by 0 bases, the J end by 5 bases, with 7 bases between. The germline gives CDR1 LGHNA, CDR2 YNFKEQ. In DNA, the CDR3 is TGTGCCAGCAGCCAAGACACATCGGAGACCCAGTACTTC. It is translated as CASSQDTSETQYF.

By its share, this clone is medium-sized. The CDR3 nucleotides read TGCGCCAGCAGCCAAGCCCTACAGGGAAACTATGGCTACACCTTC. Its translation: CASSQALQGNYGYTF. The chain links TRBV4-1 to TRBJ1-2, with D perhaps matching TRBD1 (6 bases). The V end was cut by 1 base, the J end by 2 bases, with 11 bases between. From germline, CDR1 is MGHRA and CDR2 YSYEKL. There are 15 residues in the CDR3.

This clone is deemed medium-sized (0.01 to 0.1%). V is TRBV2 and J is TRBJ1-2, with 7 bases lining up with TRBD1. The CDR3 has 14 amino acids. V was pared by 8 bases and J by 1 base, with 7 bases of the junction left unmatched. CDR1 is SNHLY, CDR2 FYNNEI, per germline. The CDR3 coding sequence is TGTGCCAGCTCGGGACAGATCCTTAACTATGGCTACACCTTC. It encodes CASSGQILNYGYTF.

Relative to its sample, this clone is medium-sized. The genes are TRBV9 and TRBJ2-7; 9 bases map to TRBD2. The CDR3 spans 13 residues. After removal of 3 bases from V and 6 bases from J, the junction contained 4 bases not matched to a gene. Germline V gives CDR1 SGDLS, CDR2 YYNGEE. The CDR3: CASSASGESEQYF. The CDR3 nucleotides read TGTGCCAGCAGCGCTAGCGGGGAAAGCGAGCAGTACTTC.

There are many counts of this clone. The junction does not match germline at one end; this may be a read error. The V gene is TRBV5-1, the J gene TRBJ2-1; unclear D gene. From germline, CDR1 is SGHRS and CDR2 YFSETQ. This CDR3 region has 13 residues. The CDR3 nucleotides are TGCGCCAGCAGCTTGGGATCGAGTAATGGGCAGTTCTTC. This codes for CASSLGSSNGQFF.

This clone was observed a few times. The rearrangement joins TRBV6-2 or TRBV6-3 to TRBJ2-7, with D tentatively TRBD2 (6 bases). Trimming cost V 2 bases and J 0 bases, with 8 bases left between them. The CDR3 extends over 14 amino acids. CDR1 is MNHEY, CDR2 SVGEGT, per germline. The DNA for the CDR3 is TGTGCCAGCAGTTACCGGGGAGGCTCCTACGAGCAGTACTTC. The encoded protein is CASSYRGGSYEQYF.